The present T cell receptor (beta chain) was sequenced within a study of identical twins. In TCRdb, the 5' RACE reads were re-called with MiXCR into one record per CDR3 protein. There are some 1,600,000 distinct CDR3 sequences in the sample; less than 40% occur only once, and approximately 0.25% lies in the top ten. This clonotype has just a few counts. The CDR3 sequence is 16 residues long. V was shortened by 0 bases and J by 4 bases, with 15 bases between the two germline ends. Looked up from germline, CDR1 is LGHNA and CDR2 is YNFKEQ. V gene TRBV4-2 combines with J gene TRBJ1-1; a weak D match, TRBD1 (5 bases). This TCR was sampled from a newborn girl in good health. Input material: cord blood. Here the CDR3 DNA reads TGTGCCAGCAGCCAAGATGGGGCAGGGCCCCTCACTGAAGCTTTCTTT. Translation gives CASSQDGAGPLTEAFF.